A selection of T cell receptor beta chains follows, all from one sample in a study of blood T cell repertoires in COVID-19. Using immunoSEQ multiplex PCR, the repertoire was profiled, and TCRdb retains in-frame clones only, with some absent. Of 250,000 to 350,000 clones listed, roughly 90% are singletons. Sample: PBMCs or T cells enriched from blood (not recorded which). The receptors come from a woman in her 50s who had recovered from COVID-19. CDR3s include the opening cysteine and the closing phenylalanine or tryptophan. The order of the fields is V gene, J gene, clone size, CDR3 protein. Rows may omit the clone size; those that give it use once, few, many or a size class.

>TRBV28|TRBJ2-7|NA
CASSFAWEGSSYEQYF
>TRBV15|TRBJ2-7|NA
CATSRDRQSYEQYF
>TRBV28|TRBJ2-1|NA
CASTIAGVSYNEQFF
>TRBV28|TRBJ1-2|NA
CASRLQAPNYGYTF
>TRBV7-2|TRBJ2-5|NA
CASSLARPGPDF
>TRBV7-9|TRBJ2-5|NA
CASGKTEYQETQYF
>TRBV19|TRBJ2-1|NA
CASTPSGRAVYNEQFF
>TRBV6-2/TRBV6-3|TRBJ1-2|NA
CASSPQATGKGYGYTF
>TRBV21-1|TRBJ2-1|once
CASSKGSREMSYNEQFF
>TRBV27|TRBJ2-1|NA
CASSPLTSGRNNEQFF
>TRBV27|TRBJ2-2|NA
CASSLSQDREYTGELFF
>TRBV5-1|TRBJ2-1|few
CASSPLAGGPGNEQFF
>TRBV6-5|TRBJ1-5|NA
CASGSAGPQHF
>TRBV4-3|TRBJ1-1|NA
CASSPDSRPNTEAFF
>TRBV6-5|TRBJ1-4|NA
CASSYTAQGAGEKLFF
>TRBV27|TRBJ1-4|NA
CASRRVRQGPATNEKLFF
>TRBV7-9|TRBJ2-2|NA
CASSVYGGSGELFF
>TRBV5-1|TRBJ1-2|once
CASSLEGAYLYGYTF
>TRBV4-3|TRBJ2-3|NA
CASSPGGRPDTQYF
>TRBV7-3|TRBJ2-3|NA
CASSQGTSKTDTQYF
>TRBV6-2/TRBV6-3|TRBJ2-5|NA
CASSLGLAGGVETQYF
>TRBV7-2|TRBJ1-1|NA
CASSLSMDSAFF
>TRBV3-1/TRBV3-2|TRBJ2-3|NA
CASSQSQRPDTQYF
>TRBV7-2|TRBJ1-1|NA
CASSRAAGGFTEAFF
>TRBV9|TRBJ1-4|once
CASSPQPQGPEKLFF
>TRBV10-1|TRBJ2-1|NA
CASIKSGDGYNEQFF
>TRBV18|TRBJ1-1|NA
CASSPSVAYTEAFF
>TRBV7-2|TRBJ2-3|NA
CASSLTGGADTQYF
>TRBV27|TRBJ1-1|once
CASSYRGRVNTEAFF
>TRBV28|TRBJ2-3|NA
CASSSSDMLGTDTQYF
>TRBV28|TRBJ2-7|NA
CATRAAGSRYEQYF
>TRBV19|TRBJ1-4|NA
CASSPLAGAKEKLFF
>TRBV13|TRBJ2-1|NA
CASSLILANPRNEQFF
>TRBV6-5|TRBJ1-1|NA
CASSYSGRLNTEAFF
>TRBV18|TRBJ2-1|NA
CASSRPNLDTGGNEQFF
>TRBV19|TRBJ2-7|NA
CASTPRGRDEQYF
>TRBV5-1|TRBJ2-7|few
CASSSPGLAGYEQYF
>TRBV3-1/TRBV3-2|TRBJ1-1|NA
CASSHQGGTEAFF
>TRBV9|TRBJ2-5|NA
CASSVEREWASGRWETQYF
>TRBV3-1/TRBV3-2|TRBJ1-1|NA
CASSQGQGMAEAFF
>TRBV6-5|TRBJ1-1|NA
CASSYSRNTEAFF
>TRBV18|TRBJ2-7|NA
CASSSQRGDEQYF